These 28 T cell receptor beta chains share one sample of origin, sequenced in a study of blood T cells in healthy people across ages. A J-beta primer mix and a sample-barcoded 5' primer were used in a second PCR of about 7 to 11 cycles. TCRdb re-called the 5' RACE reads through MiXCR, storing one row per CDR3 protein. In the table there are around 700,000 distinct CDR3 sequences, around 25% of which are singletons. The data also belong to a second study, concerning T cells of mothers and their children.

Sequenced material: blood. The receptors derive from a boy under 18 in good health.

Only a few counts were recorded for this clonotype. The CDR3 DNA is TGTGCCAGCAGTTTAGCCGGGAGCGAAGGTAATTCACCCCTCCACTTT. Encoded protein: CASSLAGSEGNSPLHF. This sequence joins TRBV12-3 or TRBV12-4 and TRBJ1-6; no clear D gene. The V and J ends lost 0 bases and 6 bases respectively, with 12 bases between them. This CDR3 region has 16 residues.

The chain carries TRBV13 and TRBJ2-5, with D possibly TRBD2 on 6 matching bases. There are 18 residues in the CDR3. In germline, CDR1 is PRHDT, CDR2 FYEKMQ (reference sequence). Trimming pared 4 bases from V and 4 bases from J, leaving 25 bases between. The CDR3 DNA is TGTGCCAGCAGCTATCGAGGAGGGCGAGCGCCTTGGGGAGAGACCCAGTACTTC. Translated: CASSYRGGRAPWGETQYF.

The rearrangement joins TRBV29-1 to TRBJ2-5; tentative D call: TRBD2 (6 bases). CDR1 and CDR2 (germline): SQVTM, ANQGSEA. V dropped 4 bases and J dropped 5 bases, with 11 bases sitting between them. This CDR3 region has 12 residues. The CDR3 region has the DNA TGCAGCGTTGGCGTCGGAGGGGAGACCCAGTACTTC. Encoded protein: CSVGVGGETQYF. Using reference TRBV29-1 and TRBJ2-5 for the parts outside the CDR3, the full variable domain is SAVISQKPSRDICQRGTSLTIQCQVDSQVTMMFWYRQQPGQSLTLIATANQGSEATYESGFVIDKFPISRPNLTFSTLTVSNMSPEDSSIYLCSVGVGGETQYFGPGTRLLVL.

The CDR3 spells CASSLGQGSLTEAFF. Here the CDR3 DNA reads TGTGCCAGCAGCTTAGGTCAGGGGAGTTTGACTGAAGCTTTCTTT. The V and J genes are TRBV7-8 and TRBJ1-1; a weak D match, TRBD1 (6 bases). Trimming cost V 1 base and J 5 bases, with 14 bases left between them. The CDR3 consists of 15 residues. Germline V gene data show CDR1 as SGHVS and CDR2 as FQNEAQ.

The rearrangement joins TRBV7-9 to TRBJ2-1; D not resolved. Trimming pared 5 bases from V and 2 bases from J, leaving 7 bases between. The CDR3 is made up of 13 amino acids. Germline V gene sequence: CDR1 SEHNR, CDR2 FQNEAQ (reference sequence). CDR3 region: CASSPPTYNEQFF. DNA of the CDR3: TGTGCCAGCAGCCCTCCAACCTACAATGAGCAGTTCTTC. Based on the CDR3 plus reference TRBV7-9 and TRBJ2-1, the full variable domain is DTGVSQNPRHKITKRGQNVTFRCDPISEHNRLYWYRQTLGQGPEFLTYFQNEAQLEKSRLLSDRFSAERPKGSFSTLEIQRTEQGDSAMYLCASSPPTYNEQFFGPGTRLTVL.

This clonotype was detected ten times or more. The rearrangement joins TRBV29-1 to TRBJ1-1; D remains unclear. CDR1 is SQVTM, CDR2 ANQGSEA, per germline. V was shortened by 7 bases and J by 3 bases, with 6 bases between the two germline ends. CDR3 length equals 10 residues. The CDR3, as DNA: TGCAGCGCCCTTTACACTGAAGCTTTCTTT. Residues: CSALYTEAFF.

Only a few counts were recorded for this clonotype. A read error may produce the germline difference seen at one junction end. The V call is TRBV27, the J call TRBJ1-1, with 8 bases fitting TRBD1. The CDR3 length is 10 residues. In germline, CDR1 is MNHEY, CDR2 SMNVEV (reference sequence). The CDR3 reads CAGGGQEASF. CDR3 bases: TGTGCCGGGGGGGGACAGGAAGCTTCCTTT.

Note on this clonotype: Relative to the germline gene, one junction end is altered; a read error may explain this. The chain carries TRBV4-3 and TRBJ1-6; D gene unclear. Germline CDR1 is LGHNA and CDR2 is YSLEER. This CDR3 spans 18 amino acids. The CDR3 coding sequence is TGCACCAGCAGCCAAGACCTGGCCCCTATGTCCTATAATTCACCCCTCCACTTT. Translated, it gives CTSSQDLAPMSYNSPLHF.

This clonotype was detected only a few times. The chain joins TRBV7-9 to TRBJ1-4; 9 positions agree with TRBD1. Per germline, CDR1 SEHNR and CDR2 FQNEAQ (reference sequence). V shed 3 bases and J 7 bases; nucleotides not matched to a gene: 6. The CDR3 totals 15 residues. DNA of the CDR3: TGTGCCAGCAGCTTCAACAGGGGGCGAGGTGAAAAACTGTTTTTT. This sequence encodes CASSFNRGRGEKLFF. Filled out from reference TRBV7-9 and TRBJ1-4, the complete variable domain reads DTGVSQNPRHKITKRGQNVTFRCDPISEHNRLYWYRQTLGQGPEFLTYFQNEAQLEKSRLLSDRFSAERPKGSFSTLEIQRTEQGDSAMYLCASSFNRGRGEKLFFGSGTQLSVL.

This chain connects TRBV10-3 to TRBJ2-5; the D is unclear. Trimming stripped 10 bases from V and 1 base from J, with 10 bases between. The length of the CDR3 is 12 residues. Germline V gene lookup returns CDR1 ENHRY and CDR2 SYGVKD. This chain's CDR3 is CATGPTQETQYF. The CDR3 DNA sequence: TGTGCCACTGGACCTACCCAAGAGACCCAGTACTTC.

This clonotype was seen a few times. V and J are TRBV29-1 and TRBJ2-5; 13 bases agree with TRBD2. The J call may be mistaken, given a closer DNA end match to TRBJ2-1. The CDR3 totals 17 residues. Looked up from germline, CDR1 is SQVTM and CDR2 is ANQGSEA. The CDR3 nucleotides read TGCAGCGTTAACGGGTGGACTAGCGGGAGAGATTACAATGAGCAGTTCTTC. Translation gives CSVNGWTSGRDYNEQFF.

This clonotype was counted a few times. The CDR3 does not end in the conserved phenylalanine or tryptophan, so this is likely a read error. V and J are TRBV19 and TRBJ1-1; D remains unclear. With 2 bases removed from V and 0 bases from J, the gap between germline ends came to 16 bases. Germline CDR1 and CDR2: LNHDA and SQIVND (reference sequence). The CDR3 is made up of 17 amino acids. The DNA for the CDR3 is TGTGCCAGTAGTATAAGGTGGGTGGGTCCCATGAACACTGAAGCTTTCCTT. Its translation is CASSIRWVGPMNTEAFL.

This clonotype has at least ten counts. Compared with germline, one end of the junction differs, possibly owing to a read error. V is TRBV5-1 and J is TRBJ1-1; D not certain. The CDR3 is 13 amino acids. CDR1 SGHRS and CDR2 YFSETQ come from the germline V gene. CDR3 region: CASSFEGNTEAFF. CDR3 bases: TGTGCCAGCAGTTTTGAGGGGAACACTGAAGCTTTCTTT.

The rearrangement joins TRBV7-2 to TRBJ2-4; unclear D gene. Germline values: CDR1 SGHTA, CDR2 FQGNSA. This CDR3 has 14 amino acids. Trimming removed 3 bases at V and 5 bases at J, with 11 bases between. CDR3 nucleotides: TGTGCCAGCAGCTTGGTAGGGCTCCAAAACATTCAGTACTTC. This sequence encodes CASSLVGLQNIQYF.

The chain joins TRBV12-3 or TRBV12-4 to TRBJ2-1; unclear D gene. The CDR3 is made up of 13 amino acids. V gave up 7 bases and J gave up 9 bases, with 16 bases separating them. CDR3 sequence: CASTPPGRGEQFF. Written as DNA, the CDR3 is TGTGCCAGCACCCCCCCCGGGCGCGGTGAGCAGTTCTTC.

This clonotype has more than one count but fewer than ten. J is TRBJ2-3 and V is TRBV20-1; 11 bases map to TRBD2. The trim removed 0 bases at V and 6 bases at J, leaving 5 bases unmatched. CDR3 length: 15 amino acids. Germline V CDR1 and CDR2: DFQATT, SNEGSKA (reference sequence). The CDR3, as DNA: TGCAGTGCTAGAGATTCGGGACTAGCGGTCGATACGCAGTATTTT. Its protein product is CSARDSGLAVDTQYF.

The chain couples TRBV3-1 to TRBJ2-1, with 7 bases that match TRBD1. V lost 1 base to trimming and J lost 5 bases; unmatched junction nucleotides: 2. CDR1 LGHDT and CDR2 YNNKEL come from the germline V gene (reference sequence). The CDR3 totals 14 residues. The CDR3 coding sequence is TGTGCCAGCAGCCAAGCCGGGACAGACAATGAGCAGTTCTTC. It translates to CASSQAGTDNEQFF.

The chain combines TRBV29-1 with TRBJ2-7; 8 bases align to TRBD1. There are 13 residues in the CDR3. Germline-derived CDR1 and CDR2 are SQVTM and ANQGSEA. The CDR3: CSSSGGIVYEQYF. As DNA, the CDR3 is TGCAGTTCTTCAGGGGGCATTGTGTACGAGCAGTACTTC.

The rearrangement uses TRBV14 and TRBJ2-2; D assignment may be TRBD1 or TRBD2 (5 bases each). The V gene's germline CDR1 is SGHDN and CDR2 FVKESK. This CDR3 is 16 amino acids long. Trimming took 2 bases from V and 3 from J, leaving 13 bases between them. The CDR3 loop is CASSQNPGLDTGELFF. In DNA, the CDR3 is TGTGCCAGCAGCCAAAACCCGGGGCTAGACACCGGGGAGCTGTTTTTT.

The J gene is TRBJ2-3, the V gene TRBV29-1; D gene uncertain. Germline V lookup: CDR1 SQVTM, CDR2 ANQGSEA. This CDR3 region has 13 residues. The germline V and J ends were trimmed by 5 bases and 2 bases, with 11 bases remaining between them. The CDR3 DNA reads as TGCAGCGTTCCCCAGCGCAACACAGATACGCAGTATTTT. Translation: CSVPQRNTDTQYF.

The rearrangement uses TRBV19 and TRBJ2-5; 7 bases are shared with TRBD1. There are 13 residues in the CDR3. Germline lookup yields CDR1 LNHDA and CDR2 SQIVND (reference sequence). V lost 6 bases and J lost 11; bases outside the gene matches: 12. CDR3 residues: CASSLLQGSEQYF. CDR3 sequence (DNA): TGTGCCAGTAGCCTACTACAGGGGAGTGAGCAGTACTTC.

This clonotype has a count of ten or more. CDR3 in DNA: TGTGCCAGCAGCCCCGGGCACAATGAGCAGTTCTTC. This encodes CASSPGHNEQFF. This sequence joins TRBV6-1 and TRBJ2-1; D gene uncertain. The CDR3 sequence is 12 residues long. CDR1 and CDR2 from the germline V gene are MNHNS and SASEGT. V gave up 6 bases and J gave up 5 bases, with 8 bases separating them.

This clonotype is a singleton in its sample. This sequence joins TRBV27 and TRBJ2-3; D may be TRBD2 (7 bases). In germline, CDR1 is MNHEY, CDR2 SMNVEV (reference sequence). The CDR3 contains 15 residues. The germline V and J ends were trimmed by 3 bases and 4 bases, with 14 bases remaining between them. The CDR3 region has the DNA TGTGCCAGCAGTTTCGGGCGGGGGCGAGCAGATACGCAGTATTTT. Translated: CASSFGRGRADTQYF.

This chain connects TRBV5-1 to TRBJ2-3; TRBD2 aligns across 8 bases. V dropped 4 bases and J dropped 0; count of bases not matched to a gene: 7. Germline V gene data show CDR1 as SGHRS and CDR2 as YFSETQ. The CDR3 runs to 16 residues. The CDR3 DNA follows: TGCGCCAGCAGCCTCGATAGCGGGATGAGCACAGATACGCAGTATTTT. Its translation is CASSLDSGMSTDTQYF.

This clonotype was seen a few times. The rearrangement links TRBV29-1 to TRBJ2-5; tentative D call: TRBD2 (5 bases). Germline CDR1 is SQVTM and CDR2 is ANQGSEA. This CDR3 contains 10 residues. The V end lost 6 bases, the J end lost 9 bases, and 11 bases lay between the germline ends. The CDR3 DNA reads TGCAGCGTAGCTGAGGAGGCCCAGTACTTC. Translation: CSVAEEAQYF.

This clonotype came up a few times. The V gene is TRBV20-1, the J gene TRBJ2-5; tentatively, D is TRBD2 (7 bases). Between the trimmed V and J ends, which lost 6 bases and 5 bases, there was a span of 13 bases. This CDR3 region has 12 residues. CDR1 is DFQATT, CDR2 SNEGSKA, per germline (reference sequence). The CDR3 region is CSAPEGGETQYF. DNA for the CDR3: TGCAGTGCCCCGGAGGGGGGGGAGACCCAGTACTTC.

This chain connects TRBV29-1 to TRBJ1-2; 7 positions agree with TRBD1. With V trimmed by 6 bases and J by 5 bases, 9 bases remained unmatched. The CDR3 is made up of 13 amino acids. Germline CDR1 is SQVTM and CDR2 is ANQGSEA. CDR3 sequence (DNA): TGCAGCGTCAACCGGGACAGAAAGTATGGCTACACCTTC. Translated, it gives CSVNRDRKYGYTF. Complete variable domain (other parts from reference TRBV29-1 and TRBJ1-2): SAVISQKPSRDICQRGTSLTIQCQVDSQVTMMFWYRQQPGQSLTLIATANQGSEATYESGFVIDKFPISRPNLTFSTLTVSNMSPEDSSIYLCSVNRDRKYGYTFGSGTRLTVV.

V gene TRBV10-2 combines with J gene TRBJ1-2, with D possibly being TRBD1 (5 bases). Germline V lookup: CDR1 WSHSY, CDR2 SAAADI. The CDR3 spans 14 residues. The V gene lost 3 bases and the J gene lost 9 bases, with 17 bases spanning the gap. The chain's CDR3 is CASSERRDGGSYTF. DNA of the CDR3: TGCGCCAGCAGTGAACGCCGGGACGGTGGTAGCTACACCTTC.